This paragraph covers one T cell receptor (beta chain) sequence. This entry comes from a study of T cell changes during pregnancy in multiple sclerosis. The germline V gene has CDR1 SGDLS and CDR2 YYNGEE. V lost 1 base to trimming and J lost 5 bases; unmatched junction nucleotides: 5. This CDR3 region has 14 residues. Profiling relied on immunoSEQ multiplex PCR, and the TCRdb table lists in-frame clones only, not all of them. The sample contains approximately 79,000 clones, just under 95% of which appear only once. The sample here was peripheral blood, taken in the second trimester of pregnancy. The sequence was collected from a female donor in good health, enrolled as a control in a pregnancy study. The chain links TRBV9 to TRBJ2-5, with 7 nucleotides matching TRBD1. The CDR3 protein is CASSVNGRGETQYF. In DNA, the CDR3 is TGTGCCAGCAGCGTAAATGGCAGGGGGGAGACCCAGTACTTC.